This T cell receptor beta chain was captured in a study of cytomegalovirus exposure and HLA in healthy donors. About the research overall: The same platform was used for the approximately 120 validation repertoires as for the 650 to 700 first-cohort repertoires, as reported in a later analysis. Findings and caveats of the study: First-cohort TCR clusters were later found to tend to co-occur in the 120 validation repertoires. Diagnosis of cytomegalovirus status made by the classifier reportedly showed high specificity and sensitivity.

Concerning this clone itself: What it recognizes is unknown.

The donors were part of the validation cohort of over a hundred subjects. That cohort was separate from the first cohort, which comprised 700 or so subjects. TCRdb's table, derived via immunoSEQ multiplex PCR, lists solely in-frame clones and lacks some. The table includes approximately 220,000 clones, under 95% detected once. Germline CDR1 is SNHLY and CDR2 is FYNNEI. This CDR3 has 16 amino acids. Trimming left V 7 bases short and J 1 base short, with 16 bases between. This TCR came from a woman aged 18-35 years in good health and CMV-seronegative. The chain links TRBV2 to TRBJ2-2, with D maybe TRBD1 (6 bases). The source material was PBMCs. The CDR3 is CASNSPRGLNTGELFF. CDR3 sequence (DNA): TGTGCCAGCAACTCCCCCAGGGGTTTGAACACCGGGGAGCTGTTTTTT.